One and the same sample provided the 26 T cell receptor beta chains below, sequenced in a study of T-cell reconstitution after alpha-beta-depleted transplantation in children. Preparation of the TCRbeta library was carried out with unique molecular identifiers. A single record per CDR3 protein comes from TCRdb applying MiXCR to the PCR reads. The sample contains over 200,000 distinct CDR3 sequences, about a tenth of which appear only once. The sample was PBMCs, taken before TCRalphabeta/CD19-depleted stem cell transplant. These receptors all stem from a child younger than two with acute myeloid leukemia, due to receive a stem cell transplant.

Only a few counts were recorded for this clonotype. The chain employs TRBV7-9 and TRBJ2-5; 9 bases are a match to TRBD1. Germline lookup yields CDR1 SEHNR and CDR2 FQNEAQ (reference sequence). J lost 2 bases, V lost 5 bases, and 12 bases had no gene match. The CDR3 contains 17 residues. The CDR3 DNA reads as TGTGCCAGCAGCGTTAGCGTCGGGACAGGGTCACAAGAGACCCAGTACTTC. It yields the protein CASSVSVGTGSQETQYF.

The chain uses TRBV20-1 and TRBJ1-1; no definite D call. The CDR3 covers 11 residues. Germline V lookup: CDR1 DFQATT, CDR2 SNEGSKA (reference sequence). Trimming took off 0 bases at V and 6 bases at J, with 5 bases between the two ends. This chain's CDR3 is CSARDHPEAFF. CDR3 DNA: TGCAGTGCTAGAGATCACCCTGAAGCTTTCTTT.

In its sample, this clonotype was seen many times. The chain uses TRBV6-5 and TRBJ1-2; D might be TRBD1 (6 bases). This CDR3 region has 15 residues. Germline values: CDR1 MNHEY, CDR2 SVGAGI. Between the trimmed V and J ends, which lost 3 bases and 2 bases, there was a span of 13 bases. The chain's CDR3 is CASSYRAQGNYGYTF. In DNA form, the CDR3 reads TGTGCCAGCAGTTATCGAGCACAGGGAAACTATGGCTACACCTTC.

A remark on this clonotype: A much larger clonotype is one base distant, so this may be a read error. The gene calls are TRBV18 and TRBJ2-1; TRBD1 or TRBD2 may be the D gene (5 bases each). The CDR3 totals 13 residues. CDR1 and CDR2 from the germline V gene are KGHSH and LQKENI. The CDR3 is CVSSPGTRNEQFF. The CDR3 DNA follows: TGTGTCAGCTCACCCGGGACGAGAAATGAGCAGTTCTTC. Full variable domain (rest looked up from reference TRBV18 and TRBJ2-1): NAGVMQNPRHLVRRRGQEARLRCSPMKGHSHVYWYRQLPEEGLKFMVYLQKENIIDESGMPKERFSAEFPKEGPSILRIQQVVRGDSAAYFCVSSPGTRNEQFFGPGTRLTVL.

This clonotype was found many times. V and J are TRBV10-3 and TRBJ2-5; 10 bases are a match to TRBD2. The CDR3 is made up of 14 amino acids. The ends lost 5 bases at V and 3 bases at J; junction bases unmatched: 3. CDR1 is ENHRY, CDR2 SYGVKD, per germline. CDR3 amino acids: CAISSGRAEETQYF. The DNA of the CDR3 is TGTGCCATCAGTAGCGGGAGGGCTGAAGAGACCCAGTACTTC.

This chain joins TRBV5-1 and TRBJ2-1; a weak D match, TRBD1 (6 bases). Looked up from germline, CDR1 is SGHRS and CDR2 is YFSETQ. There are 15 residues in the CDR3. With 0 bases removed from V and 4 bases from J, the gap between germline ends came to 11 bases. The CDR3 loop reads CASSLVDRSYNEQFF. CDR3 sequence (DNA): TGCGCCAGCAGCTTGGTGGACAGAAGTTACAATGAGCAGTTCTTC.

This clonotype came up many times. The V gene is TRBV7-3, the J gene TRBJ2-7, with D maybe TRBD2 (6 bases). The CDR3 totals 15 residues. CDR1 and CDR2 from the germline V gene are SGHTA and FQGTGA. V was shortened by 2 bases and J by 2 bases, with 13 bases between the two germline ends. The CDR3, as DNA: TGTGCCAGCAGCTTAGGGGGAGGCTACCCCTACGAGCAGTACTTC. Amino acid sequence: CASSLGGGYPYEQYF.

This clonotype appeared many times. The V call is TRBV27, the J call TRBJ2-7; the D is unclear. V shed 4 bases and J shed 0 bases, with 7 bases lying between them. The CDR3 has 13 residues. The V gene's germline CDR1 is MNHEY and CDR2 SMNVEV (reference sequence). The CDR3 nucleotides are TGTGCCAGCAGTTCATCCCTCTCCTACGAGCAGTACTTC. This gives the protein CASSSSLSYEQYF.

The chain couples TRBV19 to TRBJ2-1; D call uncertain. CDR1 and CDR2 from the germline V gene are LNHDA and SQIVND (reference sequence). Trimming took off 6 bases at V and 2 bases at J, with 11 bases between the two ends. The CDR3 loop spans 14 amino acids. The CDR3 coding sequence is TGTGCCAGTAGCTTAGCACAAGCCTACAATGAGCAGTTCTTC. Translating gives CASSLAQAYNEQFF. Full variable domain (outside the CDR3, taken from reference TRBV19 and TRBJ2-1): DGGITQSPKYLFRKEGQNVTLSCEQNLNHDAMYWYRQDPGQGLRLIYYSQIVNDFQKGDIAEGYSVSREKKESFPLTVTSAQKNPTAFYLCASSLAQAYNEQFFGPGTRLTVL.

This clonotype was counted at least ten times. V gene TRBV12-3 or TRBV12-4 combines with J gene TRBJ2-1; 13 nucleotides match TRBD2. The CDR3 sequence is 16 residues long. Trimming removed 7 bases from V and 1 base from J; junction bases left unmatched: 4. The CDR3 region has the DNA TGTGCCAGCATCGGACTAGCGGGAGATTCCTACAATGAGCAGTTCTTC. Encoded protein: CASIGLAGDSYNEQFF.

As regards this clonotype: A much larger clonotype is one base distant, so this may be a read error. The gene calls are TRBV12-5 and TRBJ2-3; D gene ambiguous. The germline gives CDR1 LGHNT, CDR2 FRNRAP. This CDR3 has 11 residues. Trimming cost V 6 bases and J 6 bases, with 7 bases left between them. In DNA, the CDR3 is TGTGCTAGTGGCCAGGACGATACGCAGTATTTT. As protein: CASGQDDTQYF.

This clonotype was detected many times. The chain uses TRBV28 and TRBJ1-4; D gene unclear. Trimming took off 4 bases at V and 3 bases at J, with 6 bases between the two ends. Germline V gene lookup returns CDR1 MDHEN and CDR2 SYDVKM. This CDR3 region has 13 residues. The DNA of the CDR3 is TGTGCCAGCAGTTCCGGAGCTAATGAAAAACTGTTTTTT. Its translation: CASSSGANEKLFF.

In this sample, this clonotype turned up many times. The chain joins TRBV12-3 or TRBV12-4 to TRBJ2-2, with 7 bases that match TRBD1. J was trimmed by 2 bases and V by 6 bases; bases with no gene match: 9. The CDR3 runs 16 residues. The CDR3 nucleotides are TGTGCCAGCAGAGACAGGACAGGCGGTAACACCGGGGAGCTGTTTTTT. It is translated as CASRDRTGGNTGELFF.

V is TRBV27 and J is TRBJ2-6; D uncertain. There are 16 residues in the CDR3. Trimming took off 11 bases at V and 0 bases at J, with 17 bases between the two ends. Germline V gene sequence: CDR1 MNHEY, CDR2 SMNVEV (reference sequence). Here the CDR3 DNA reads TGTGCCTCACCACCTAGACCCAACTCTGGGGCCAACGTCCTGACTTTC. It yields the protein CASPPRPNSGANVLTF.

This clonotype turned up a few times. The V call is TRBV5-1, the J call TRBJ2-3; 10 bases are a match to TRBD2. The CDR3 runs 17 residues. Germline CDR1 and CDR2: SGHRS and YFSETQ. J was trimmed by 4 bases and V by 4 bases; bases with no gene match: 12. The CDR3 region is CASSKAETSGLADTQYF. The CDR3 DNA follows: TGCGCCAGCAGCAAGGCGGAGACTAGCGGGTTGGCAGATACGCAGTATTTT.

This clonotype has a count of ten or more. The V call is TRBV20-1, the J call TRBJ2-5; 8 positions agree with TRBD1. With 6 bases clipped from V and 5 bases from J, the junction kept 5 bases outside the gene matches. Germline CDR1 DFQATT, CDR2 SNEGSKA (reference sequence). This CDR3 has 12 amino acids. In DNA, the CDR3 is TGCAGTGCCATGGACAGGGAGGAGACCCAGTACTTC. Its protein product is CSAMDREETQYF.

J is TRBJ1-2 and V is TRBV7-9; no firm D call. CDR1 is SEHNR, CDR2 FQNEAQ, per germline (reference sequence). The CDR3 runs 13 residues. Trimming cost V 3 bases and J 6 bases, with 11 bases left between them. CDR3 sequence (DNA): TGTGCCAGCAGCTTTACATCTGGGCATGGCTACACCTTC. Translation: CASSFTSGHGYTF.

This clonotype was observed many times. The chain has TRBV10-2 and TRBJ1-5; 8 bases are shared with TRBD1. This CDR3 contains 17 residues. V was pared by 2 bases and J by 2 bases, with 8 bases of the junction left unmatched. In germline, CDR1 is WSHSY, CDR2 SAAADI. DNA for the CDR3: TGCGCCAGCAGTGAGGGGCCGCGGACAGGGCGCAATCAGCCCCAGCATTTT. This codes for CASSEGPRTGRNQPQHF.

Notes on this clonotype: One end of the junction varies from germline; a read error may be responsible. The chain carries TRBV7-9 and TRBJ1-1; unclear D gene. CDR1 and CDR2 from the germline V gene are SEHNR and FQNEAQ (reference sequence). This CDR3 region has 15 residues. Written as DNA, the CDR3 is TGTACCAGCAGCCCACAAGGATACATGAACACTGAAGCTTTCTTT. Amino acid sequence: CTSSPQGYMNTEAFF.

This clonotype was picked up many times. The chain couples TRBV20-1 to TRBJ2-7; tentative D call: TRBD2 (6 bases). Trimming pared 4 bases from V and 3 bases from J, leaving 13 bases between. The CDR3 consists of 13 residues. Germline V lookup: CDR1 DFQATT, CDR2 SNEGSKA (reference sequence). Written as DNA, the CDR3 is TGCAGTGCTACCACTGGGGGGATCTACGAGCAGTACTTC. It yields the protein CSATTGGIYEQYF.

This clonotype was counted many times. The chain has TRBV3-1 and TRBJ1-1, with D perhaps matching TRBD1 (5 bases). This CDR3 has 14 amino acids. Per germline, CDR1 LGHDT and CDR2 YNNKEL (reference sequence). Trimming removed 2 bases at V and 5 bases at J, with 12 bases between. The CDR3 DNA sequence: TGTGCCAGCAGCCAAACTTACCAGGGAACTGAAGCTTTCTTT. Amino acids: CASSQTYQGTEAFF.

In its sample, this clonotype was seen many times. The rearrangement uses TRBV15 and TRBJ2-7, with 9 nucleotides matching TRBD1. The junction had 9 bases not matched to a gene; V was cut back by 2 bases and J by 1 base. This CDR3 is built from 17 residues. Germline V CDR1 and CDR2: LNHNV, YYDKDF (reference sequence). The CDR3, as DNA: TGTGCCACCAGCAGAAAAGAGACCGGGACAGGGTCCTACGAGCAGTACTTC. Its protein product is CATSRKETGTGSYEQYF.

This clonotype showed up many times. The CDR3 coding sequence is TGTGCCAGCAGTTACGCATACGGGGCCTACGAGCAGTACTTC. It encodes CASSYAYGAYEQYF. This chain uses TRBV6-5 with TRBJ2-7; a possible D gene is TRBD2 (5 bases). The germline V and J ends were trimmed by 2 bases and 2 bases, with 10 bases remaining between them. This CDR3 has 14 amino acids. Germline loops: CDR1 MNHEY, CDR2 SVGAGI.

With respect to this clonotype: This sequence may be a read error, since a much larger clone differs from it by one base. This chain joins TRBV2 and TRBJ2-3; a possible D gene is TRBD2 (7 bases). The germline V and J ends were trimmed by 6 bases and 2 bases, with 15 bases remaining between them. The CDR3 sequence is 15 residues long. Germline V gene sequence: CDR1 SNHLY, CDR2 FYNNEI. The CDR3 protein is CASRGGLTNTDTQYF. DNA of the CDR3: TGTGCCAGCAGAGGGGGACTAACGAACACAGATACGCAGTATTTT.

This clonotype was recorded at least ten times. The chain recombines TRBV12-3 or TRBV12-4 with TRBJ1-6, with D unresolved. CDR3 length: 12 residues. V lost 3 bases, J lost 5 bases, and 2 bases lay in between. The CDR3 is CASSFHNSPLHF. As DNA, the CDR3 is TGTGCCAGCAGTTTCCATAATTCACCCCTCCACTTT.

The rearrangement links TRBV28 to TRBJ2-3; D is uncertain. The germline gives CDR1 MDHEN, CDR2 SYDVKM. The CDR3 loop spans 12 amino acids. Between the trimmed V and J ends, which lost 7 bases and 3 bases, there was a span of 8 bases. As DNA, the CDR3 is TGTGCCAGCAAAGAAGGGACAGATACGCAGTATTTT. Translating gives CASKEGTDTQYF.